The present T cell receptor (beta chain) was sequenced within a study of vaccination effects on CD4 cells after COVID-19. Concerning this clone: Its cognate antigen is unknown.

Germline CDR1 and CDR2: LNHDA and SQIVND (reference sequence). The CDR3 runs to 16 residues. V was clipped by 6 bases and J by 2 bases; unmatched bases: 5. Clones were read by immunoSEQ multiplex PCR, and TCRdb kept only the in-frame ones, dropping some. This sample yields fewer than 35,000 clones, of which 70% are seen a single time; approximately 3.8% belongs to the top ten. The culture ran for roughly ten days before CD4+ T cells were isolated. The chain carries TRBV19 and TRBJ2-1, with 12 nucleotides matching TRBD2. The sequenced sample was CD4+ T cells from PBMCs cultured without peptide, obtained before COVID-19 vaccination. The clonotype was recovered from a human donor who received a COVID-19 vaccine. CDR3 sequence (DNA): TGTGCCAGTAGGGTGACTAGCGGGAGACCCTACAATGAGCAGTTCTTC. Translated: CASRVTSGRPYNEQFF.